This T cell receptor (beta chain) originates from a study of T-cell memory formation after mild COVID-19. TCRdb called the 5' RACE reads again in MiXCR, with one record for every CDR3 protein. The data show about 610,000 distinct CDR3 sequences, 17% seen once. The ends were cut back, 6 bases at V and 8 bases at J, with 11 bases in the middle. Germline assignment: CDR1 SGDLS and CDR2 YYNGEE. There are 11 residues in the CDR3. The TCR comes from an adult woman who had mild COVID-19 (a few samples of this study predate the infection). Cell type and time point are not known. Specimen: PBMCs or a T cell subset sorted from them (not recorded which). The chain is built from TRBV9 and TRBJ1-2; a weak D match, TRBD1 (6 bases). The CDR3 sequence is CASNRDGGYTF. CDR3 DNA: TGTGCCAGCAACAGGGATGGCGGCTACACCTTC.